This T cell receptor (beta chain) was sequenced for a study of T cells in narcolepsy. Study-level information: Patients with NT1 or NT2 and healthy control donors were enrolled.

The repertoire was sequenced with immunoSEQ multiplex PCR; TCRdb's copy has only in-frame clones and lacks some. The table shows some 32,000 clones, with around 77% occurring only once. Germline V CDR1 and CDR2: DFQATT, SNEGSKA (reference sequence). CDR3 length: 11 residues. V gave up 6 bases and J gave up 10 bases; unmatched junction bases: 5. The sequencing sample was made of memory (CD45RA-) CD4+ T cells from blood. V and J are TRBV20-1 and TRBJ2-1; 8 bases are shared with TRBD1. This receptor was identified in a human donor in good health. CDR3 sequence: CSAHRGKEQFF. The DNA of the CDR3 is TGCAGTGCCCACAGGGGGAAGGAGCAGTTCTTC.